This TCR beta chain was recovered during a study of blood T cells in healthy people across ages. This clonotype has only a few counts. Germline CDR1 DFQATT, CDR2 SNEGSKA (reference sequence). The CDR3 spans 16 residues. Deletions cut 3 bases from V and 2 bases from J, with 20 bases between. A second PCR, run for roughly 7 to 11 cycles, used a sample-barcoded 5' primer plus a J-beta primer mix. CDR3-containing paired-end reads numbered at least 2.5 million in each sample. Using its own MiXCR run on the 5' RACE reads, TCRdb lists one record per CDR3 protein. The sample records 730,000 or so distinct CDR3 sequences, roughly 43% being singletons.

The receptor's source is a woman aged 60-75 years in good health. The sample consisted of blood. The rearrangement joins TRBV20-1 to TRBJ2-7, with D hard to call. CDR3 in amino acids: CSARPKRIFAPYEQYF. The CDR3 bases are TGCAGTGCTAGGCCTAAGAGAATCTTCGCACCCTACGAGCAGTACTTC.